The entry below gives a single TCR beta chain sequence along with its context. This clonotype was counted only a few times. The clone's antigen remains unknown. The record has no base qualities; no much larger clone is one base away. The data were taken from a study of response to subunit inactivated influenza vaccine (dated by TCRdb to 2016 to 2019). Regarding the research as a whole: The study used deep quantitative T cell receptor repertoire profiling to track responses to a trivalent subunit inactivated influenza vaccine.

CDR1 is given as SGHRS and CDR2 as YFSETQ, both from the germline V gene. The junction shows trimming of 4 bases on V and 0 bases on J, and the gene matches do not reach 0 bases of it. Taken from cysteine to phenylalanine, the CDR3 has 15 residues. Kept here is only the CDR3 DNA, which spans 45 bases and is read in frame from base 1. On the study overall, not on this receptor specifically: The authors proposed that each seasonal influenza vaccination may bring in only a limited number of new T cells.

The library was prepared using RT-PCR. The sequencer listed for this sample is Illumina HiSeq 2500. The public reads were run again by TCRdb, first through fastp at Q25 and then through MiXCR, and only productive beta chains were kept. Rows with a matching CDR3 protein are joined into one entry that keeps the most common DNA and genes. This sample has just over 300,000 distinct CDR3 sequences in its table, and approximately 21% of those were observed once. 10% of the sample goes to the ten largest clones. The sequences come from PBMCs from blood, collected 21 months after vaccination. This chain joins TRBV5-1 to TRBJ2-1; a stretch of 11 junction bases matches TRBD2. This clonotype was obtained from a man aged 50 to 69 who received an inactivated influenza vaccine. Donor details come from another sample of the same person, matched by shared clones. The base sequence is TGCGCCAGCAGCGGGACTAGCGGCTCCTACAATGAGCAGTTCTTC. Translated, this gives CASSGTSGSYNEQFF.